This T cell receptor (beta chain) stems from a study of blood T cell repertoires in COVID-19. Study background: Samples came from the United States, Italy and Spain, spanning acute and convalescent COVID-19. PBMCs, B-cell-depleted T cells, or T cells provided the cDNA or gDNA that made up the material.

Original handling: Reference gene primers were amplified, and this amplification served to estimate nucleated cell counts. Some clones are missing from TCRdb's copy, which holds only in-frame ones; the method was immunoSEQ multiplex PCR. V, J and clone size are taken as reported in that table, and D and trimming were inferred from the DNA itself. Among almost 70,000 clones listed, about four fifths were seen once. This clone was seen more than once but under ten times. CDR3 length equals 14 residues. Germline loops: CDR1 SGDLS, CDR2 YYNGEE. V was pared by 5 bases and J by 0 bases, with 9 bases between.

The receptor comes from a human donor in a cohort sampled during active COVID-19. The source material was peripheral blood. This rearrangement joins TRBV9 to TRBJ1-3, with TRBD1 as a possible D gene (6 bases). CDR3 sequence reads: CASRGGSSGNTIYF. Written as DNA, the CDR3 is TGTGCCAGCAGAGGGGGTAGCTCTGGAAACACCATATATTTT.